Below, 2 T cell receptor beta chains from the same sample are listed, as sequenced in a study of T-cell reconstitution after alpha-beta-depleted transplantation in children listed by TCRdb under 2016. The meaning of the sample's treatment or condition label: allogeneic hematopoietic cell transplantation with graft depleted of TCRalphabeta T cells and CD19 B cells. Library prep was done by PCR. For sequencing, an Illumina HiSeq 2500 was employed. TCR libraries were prepared with molecular barcoding, using unique molecular identifiers to normalize TCRbeta repertoire quantification. TCRdb trimmed the raw reads at Q25, called clones with MiXCR and kept productive beta chains. Every CDR3 protein is listed once, alongside the most common genes and DNA of its rows. For this sample there are a few hundred thousand distinct CDR3 sequences; roughly 7.1% appear just once. The ten largest clones take up just over 5.5% of the sample.

This specimen was PBMCs, taken before TCRalphabeta/CD19-depleted stem cell transplant. The receptors were sampled from a boy aged 2-15 years with acute lymphoblastic leukemia, due to receive a stem cell transplant.

The sample holds many counts of this clonotype. The gene calls are TRBV3-1 and TRBJ2-1; TRBD1 is a possible D gene (5 bases). V gave up 0 bases and J gave up 0 bases, with 12 bases separating them. The germline CDR1 and CDR2 sequences are LGHDT and YNNKEL (reference sequence). The CDR3 has 17 residues. CDR3 region: CASSQDNRWASYNEQFF. The DNA of the CDR3 is TGTGCCAGCAGCCAAGATAACAGGTGGGCCTCCTACAATGAGCAGTTCTTC.

The sample holds many counts of this clonotype. J is TRBJ2-2 and V is TRBV2; D may be TRBD2 (5 bases). Deletions cut 6 bases from V and 1 base from J, with 9 bases between. This CDR3 is 14 amino acids long. The germline gives CDR1 SNHLY, CDR2 FYNNEI. CDR3 in amino acids: CASSHRENTGELFF. Here the CDR3 DNA reads TGTGCCAGCAGCCACCGGGAGAACACCGGGGAGCTGTTTTTT.